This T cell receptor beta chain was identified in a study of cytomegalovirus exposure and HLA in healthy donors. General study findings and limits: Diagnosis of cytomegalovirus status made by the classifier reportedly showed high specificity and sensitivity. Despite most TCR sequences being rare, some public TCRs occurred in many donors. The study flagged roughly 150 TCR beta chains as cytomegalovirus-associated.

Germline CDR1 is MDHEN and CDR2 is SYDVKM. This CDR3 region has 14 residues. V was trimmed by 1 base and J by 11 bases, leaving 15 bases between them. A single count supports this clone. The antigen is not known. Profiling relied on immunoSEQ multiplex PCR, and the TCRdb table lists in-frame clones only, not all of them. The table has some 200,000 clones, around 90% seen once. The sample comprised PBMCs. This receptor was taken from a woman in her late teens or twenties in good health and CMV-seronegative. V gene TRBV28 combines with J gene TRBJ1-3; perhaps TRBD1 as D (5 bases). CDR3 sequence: CASSLLTQPGAIYF. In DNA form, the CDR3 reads TGTGCCAGCAGTTTATTAACACAGCCGGGGGCCATATATTTT.